The 17 T cell receptor beta chains listed next were all sequenced from one sample in a study of regulatory dendritic cells for organ transplantation. Some clones are missing from TCRdb's copy, which holds only in-frame ones; the method was immunoSEQ multiplex PCR. The sample has some 35,000 clones, around nine tenths seen once; the top ten hold 0.11%. Sequenced sample: naive CD8+ T cells from blood. Subset: CD45RA+ naive T cells. The receptor set was obtained from a human donor in good health.

The chain combines TRBV4-1 with TRBJ1-5; D unclear. Trimming removed 1 base at V and 3 bases at J, with 16 bases between. The CDR3 has 17 amino acids. Germline CDR1 reads MGHRA; CDR2 reads YSYEKL. The CDR3 DNA is TGCGCCAGCAGCCAAGCTGCGGAGTGGGCCTTCAATCAGCCCCAGCATTTT. As protein: CASSQAAEWAFNQPQHF.

The chain joins TRBV28 to TRBJ2-7; either TRBD1 or TRBD2 may supply D (5 bases each). V was trimmed by 1 base and J by 2 bases, leaving 12 bases between them. This CDR3 has 15 amino acids. CDR1 is MDHEN and CDR2 is SYDVKM in the germline V gene. Here the CDR3 reads CASSLFLGATYEQYF. CDR3 coding DNA: TGTGCCAGCAGTTTATTTCTCGGGGCGACCTACGAGCAGTACTTC. Together with reference TRBV28 and TRBJ2-7, the CDR3 gives the full variable domain: DVKVTQSSRYLVKRTGEKVFLECVQDMDHENMFWYRQDPGLGLRLIYFSYDVKMKEKGDIPEGYSVSREKKERFSLILESASTNQTSMYLCASSLFLGATYEQYFGPGTRLTVT.

This sequence joins TRBV9 and TRBJ1-5; D not certain. CDR3 length: 13 residues. Per germline, CDR1 SGDLS and CDR2 YYNGEE. V lost 2 bases and J lost 4, with 7 bases in between. DNA of the CDR3: TGTGCCAGCAGCGTTGGGGATAATCAGCCCCAGCATTTT. Protein sequence: CASSVGDNQPQHF.

The chain has TRBV7-9 and TRBJ1-1, with 7 bases identical to TRBD1. V lost 3 bases and J lost 0; bases outside the gene matches: 4. The CDR3 covers 15 residues. The V gene's germline CDR1 is SEHNR and CDR2 FQNEAQ (reference sequence). The CDR3 sequence: CASSLSQGLNTEAFF. CDR3 nucleotide sequence: TGTGCCAGCAGCTTGTCACAGGGGCTGAACACTGAAGCTTTCTTT.

The chain carries TRBV19 and TRBJ2-1; unclear D gene. Trimming left V 4 bases short and J 3 bases short, with 13 bases between. This CDR3 contains 15 residues. The germline V gene encodes CDR1 LNHDA and CDR2 SQIVND (reference sequence). This chain's CDR3 is CASSTSSDGYNEQFF. The CDR3 DNA reads as TGTGCCAGTAGTACGTCGAGCGACGGCTACAATGAGCAGTTCTTC.

With regard to this clone: Germline and junction disagree at one end, which may indicate a read error. The genes are TRBV7-7 and TRBJ2-2, with no clear D. The germline gives CDR1 SSHAT, CDR2 FNYEAQ (reference sequence). This CDR3 is 12 amino acids long. The CDR3 DNA is TGTGCTAGCATGCATATCAACGGGGAGCTGTTTTTT. Translated, it gives CASMHINGELFF.

The rearrangement joins TRBV10-1 to TRBJ2-1, with D perhaps given as TRBD1 or TRBD2 (6 bases each). The V gene lost 3 bases and the J gene lost 9 bases, with 9 bases spanning the gap. The CDR3 is 12 residues long. The V gene's germline CDR1 is WNHNN and CDR2 SYGVQD (reference sequence). The CDR3 sequence is CASSDPGAEQFF. The CDR3 DNA sequence: TGCGCCAGCAGTGACCCGGGGGCTGAGCAGTTCTTC.

The rearrangement joins TRBV25-1 to TRBJ2-5; D is possibly TRBD1 (7 bases). V was cut by 0 bases and J by 2 bases, with 16 bases left in between. The CDR3 length is 17 residues. Germline values: CDR1 MGHDK, CDR2 SYGVNS. CDR3 protein: CASSEYEAGGLQETQYF. The CDR3 nucleotides are TGTGCCAGCAGTGAATATGAGGCAGGGGGACTTCAAGAGACCCAGTACTTC.

This sequence joins TRBV7-2 and TRBJ2-3, with D possibly being TRBD1 (6 bases). Trimming cost V 8 bases and J 3 bases, with 9 bases left between them. The CDR3 totals 12 residues. Per the germline V gene, CDR1 is SGHTA and CDR2 is FQGNSA. The CDR3: CASVTGTDTQYF. As DNA, the CDR3 is TGTGCCAGCGTCACAGGGACAGATACGCAGTATTTT.

This chain connects TRBV7-9 to TRBJ2-1; the D gene is possibly TRBD2 (5 bases). In germline, CDR1 is SEHNR, CDR2 FQNEAQ (reference sequence). The V end was cut by 5 bases, the J end by 7 bases, with 18 bases between. CDR3 length: 15 residues. The CDR3 here is CASSPDSTGSNEQFF. Written as DNA, the CDR3 is TGTGCCAGCAGCCCCGATTCGACGGGGTCGAATGAGCAGTTCTTC.

Points on this clone: One junction end disagrees with the germline gene, perhaps due to a read error. The chain carries TRBV30 and TRBJ1-2; tentative D call: TRBD1 (6 bases). Germline lookup yields CDR1 GTSNPN and CDR2 SVGIG (reference sequence). The CDR3 is 15 amino acids. The CDR3 is CAWSGIQGANHGYTF. Here the CDR3 DNA reads TGTGCCTGGAGTGGGATACAGGGAGCTAACCATGGCTACACCTTC.

The chain couples TRBV4-3 to TRBJ2-1; D is possibly TRBD1 (5 bases). Trimming left V 2 bases short and J 6 bases short, with 17 bases between. CDR3 length: 16 residues. Germline-derived CDR1 and CDR2 are LGHNA and YSLEER. The CDR3 nucleotides are TGCGCCAGCAGCCAACGGACACCAGTCCTGTCCAATGAGCAGTTCTTC. Its translation: CASSQRTPVLSNEQFF.

The chain combines TRBV27 with TRBJ2-7; no clear D. Looked up from germline, CDR1 is MNHEY and CDR2 is SMNVEV (reference sequence). Trimming removed 2 bases from V and 11 bases from J, with 19 bases in between. This CDR3 is built from 14 residues. CDR3 sequence reads: CASSLGPGPTEEYF. DNA for the CDR3: TGTGCCAGCAGTTTAGGACCGGGCCCAACGGAAGAGTACTTC.

The chain uses TRBV14 and TRBJ2-7; 9 nucleotides match TRBD1. Trimming removed 1 base from V and 2 bases from J; junction bases left unmatched: 0. The length of the CDR3 is 14 residues. CDR1 SGHDN and CDR2 FVKESK come from the germline V gene. The CDR3 loop is CASSQGQGAYEQYF. The CDR3 nucleotides are TGTGCCAGCAGCCAAGGACAGGGGGCCTACGAGCAGTACTTC.

The CDR3 loop reads CATSSGEGGYEQYF. The DNA for the CDR3 is TGTGCCACCAGCAGTGGGGAGGGCGGCTACGAGCAGTACTTC. The rearrangement uses TRBV15 and TRBJ2-7, with 7 bases aligning to TRBD2. The CDR3 consists of 14 residues. Trimming took 3 bases from V and 3 from J; bases not matched to a gene: 5. Germline CDR1 is LNHNV and CDR2 is YYDKDF (reference sequence).

This chain links TRBV27 with TRBJ2-2; possible D gene TRBD1, 5 bases. Trimming left V 2 bases short and J 6 bases short, with 16 bases between. Germline CDR1 is MNHEY and CDR2 is SMNVEV (reference sequence). The CDR3 has 16 residues. The CDR3 region is CASSLVGAAVAGELFF. The CDR3 DNA sequence: TGTGCCAGCAGTTTAGTAGGGGCGGCGGTCGCCGGGGAGCTGTTTTTT.

The count of this clone is one. The genes are TRBV9 and TRBJ2-1, with D tentatively TRBD1 (5 bases). The V and J ends lost 0 bases and 0 bases respectively, with 7 bases between them. The CDR3 consists of 15 residues. Germline V gives CDR1 SGDLS, CDR2 YYNGEE. The CDR3 coding sequence is TGTGCCAGCAGCGTAGTCGACAGCTCCTACAATGAGCAGTTCTTC. It translates to CASSVVDSSYNEQFF.